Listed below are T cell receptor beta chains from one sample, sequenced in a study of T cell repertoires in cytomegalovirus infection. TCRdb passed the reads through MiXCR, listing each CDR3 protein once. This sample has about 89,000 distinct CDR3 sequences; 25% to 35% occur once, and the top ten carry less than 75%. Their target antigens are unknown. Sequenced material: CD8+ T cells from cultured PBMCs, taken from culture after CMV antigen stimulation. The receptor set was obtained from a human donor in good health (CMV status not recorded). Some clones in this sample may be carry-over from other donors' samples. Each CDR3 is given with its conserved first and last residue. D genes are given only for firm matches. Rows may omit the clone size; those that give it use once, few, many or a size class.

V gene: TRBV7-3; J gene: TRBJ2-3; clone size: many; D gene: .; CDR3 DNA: TGTGCCAGGAGCACAGATACGCAGTATTTT; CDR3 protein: CARSTDTQYF
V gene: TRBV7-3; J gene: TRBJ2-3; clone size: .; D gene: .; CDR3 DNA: TGTGCCAGCAGCCAAACTCCCGTCGTTAGCACAGATACGCAGTATTTT; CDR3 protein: CASSQTPVVSTDTQYF
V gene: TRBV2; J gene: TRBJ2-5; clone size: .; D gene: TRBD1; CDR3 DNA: TGTGCCAGCAGTTCGGGACAGAATATCCAAGAGACCCAGTACTTC; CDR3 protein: CASSSGQNIQETQYF
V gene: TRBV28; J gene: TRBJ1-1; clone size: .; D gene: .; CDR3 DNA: TGTGCCAGCAGTCCTTGGGGAACTGAAGCTTTCTTT; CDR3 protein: CASSPWGTEAFF
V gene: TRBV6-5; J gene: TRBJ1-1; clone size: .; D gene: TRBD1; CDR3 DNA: TGTGCCAGCAGTCAAACAGGGGAGGGCACTGAAGCTTTCTTT; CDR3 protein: CASSQTGEGTEAFF
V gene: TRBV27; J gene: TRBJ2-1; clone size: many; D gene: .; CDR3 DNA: TGTGCCAGCTATGGGGGGAGCTCCTACAATGAGCAGTTCTTC; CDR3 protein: CASYGGSSYNEQFF
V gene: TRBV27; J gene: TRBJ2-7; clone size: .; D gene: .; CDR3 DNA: TGTGCCAGCAGCGCGGGTCCCACCTACGAGCAGTACTTC; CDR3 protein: CASSAGPTYEQYF
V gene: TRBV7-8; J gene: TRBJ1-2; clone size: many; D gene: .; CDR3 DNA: TGTGCCAGCAGCTTAGCGGGGCAGTACTATGGCTACACCTTC; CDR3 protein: CASSLAGQYYGYTF
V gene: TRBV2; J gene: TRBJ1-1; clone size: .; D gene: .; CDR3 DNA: TGTGCCAGCAGTGAACCGTGGGTGGGGGGGAACCTAGAAGCTTTCTTT; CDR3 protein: CASSEPWVGGNLEAFF
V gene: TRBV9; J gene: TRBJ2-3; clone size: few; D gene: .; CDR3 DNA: TGTGCCAGCAGCCGGACGCCGGGTGCTACGCAGTATTTT; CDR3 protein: CASSRTPGATQYF
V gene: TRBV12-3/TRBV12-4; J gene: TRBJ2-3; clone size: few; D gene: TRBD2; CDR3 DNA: TGTGCCAGCAGACATAGCGGGGGGCGCACAGATACGCAGTATTTT; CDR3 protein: CASRHSGGRTDTQYF
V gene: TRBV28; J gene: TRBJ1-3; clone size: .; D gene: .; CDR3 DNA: TGTGCCAGCAGTGCGGTGGGTACTGGAAACACCATATATTTT; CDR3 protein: CASSAVGTGNTIYF
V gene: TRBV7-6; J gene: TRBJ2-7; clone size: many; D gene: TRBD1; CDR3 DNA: TGTGCCAGCAGCTCGACAGGGCCCGAGCAGTACTTC; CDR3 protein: CASSSTGPEQYF
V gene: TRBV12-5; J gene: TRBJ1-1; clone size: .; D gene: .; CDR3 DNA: TGTGCTAGTGGTTTGGCCCAGGGAAACACTGAAGCTTTCTTT; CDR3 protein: CASGLAQGNTEAFF
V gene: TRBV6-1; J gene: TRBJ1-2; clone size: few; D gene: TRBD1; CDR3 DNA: TGTGCCAGCAGTACGACAGGGGCCAATGGCTACACCTTC; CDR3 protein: CASSTTGANGYTF
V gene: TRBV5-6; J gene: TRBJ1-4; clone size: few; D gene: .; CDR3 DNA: TGTGCCAGCAGCTTCTACAGGGTAACTAATGAAAAACTGTTTTTT; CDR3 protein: CASSFYRVTNEKLFF
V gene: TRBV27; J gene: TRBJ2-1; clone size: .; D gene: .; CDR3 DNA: TGTGCCAGCAGTTTGGCGGGGCTGAACAATGAGCAGTTCTTC; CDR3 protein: CASSLAGLNNEQFF
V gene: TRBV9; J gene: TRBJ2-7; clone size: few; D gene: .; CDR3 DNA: TGTGCCAGCAGCGTAGATGGGGGCCCCTCTTACGAGCAGTACTTC; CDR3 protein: CASSVDGGPSYEQYF
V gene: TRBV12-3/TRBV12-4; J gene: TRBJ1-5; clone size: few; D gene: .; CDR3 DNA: TGTGCCAGCAGTTTAGCGCGGGGCAATCAGCCCCAGCATTTT; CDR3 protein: CASSLARGNQPQHF
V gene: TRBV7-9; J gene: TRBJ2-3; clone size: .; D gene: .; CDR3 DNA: TGTGCCAGCAGCGAACTGGATACGCAGTATTTT; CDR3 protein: CASSELDTQYF
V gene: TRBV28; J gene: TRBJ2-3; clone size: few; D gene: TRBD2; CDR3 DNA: TGTGCCAGCAAATGGACTAGCGGGAAAACAGATACGCAGTATTTT; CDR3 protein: CASKWTSGKTDTQYF
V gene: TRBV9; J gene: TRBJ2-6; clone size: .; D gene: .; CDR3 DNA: TGTGCCAGCAAAGACAGCTCCTCTGGGGCCAACGTCCTGACTTTC; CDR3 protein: CASKDSSSGANVLTF
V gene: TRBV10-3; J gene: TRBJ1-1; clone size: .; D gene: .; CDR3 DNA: TGTGCCATCAGTGGCGGAGGGCACAAGGAAGCTTTCTTT; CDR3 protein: CAISGGGHKEAFF
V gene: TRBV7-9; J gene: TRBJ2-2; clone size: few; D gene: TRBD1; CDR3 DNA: TGTGCCAGCAGCTTATCAGAAACAGGGGGCGAGGACACCGGGGAGCTGTTTTTT; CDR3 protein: CASSLSETGGEDTGELFF
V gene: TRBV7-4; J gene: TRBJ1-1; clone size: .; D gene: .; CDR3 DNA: TGTGCCAGCAGCTTGGACATTATGAACACTGAAGCTTTCTTT; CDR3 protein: CASSLDIMNTEAFF
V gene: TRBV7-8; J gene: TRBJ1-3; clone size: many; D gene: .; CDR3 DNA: TGTGCCAGCAGCTCCCCCCGAGGTGTAGCTGGAAACACCATATATTTT; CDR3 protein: CASSSPRGVAGNTIYF